This T cell receptor (beta chain) is drawn from a study of T cell repertoires in aging, cancer and after chemotherapy. Multiplex touch-down PCR with TRB-A/B primers amplified rearranged V-D-J TRB sequences. Using its own MiXCR run on the multiplex PCR reads, TCRdb lists one record per CDR3 protein. The sample holds about 2,400 distinct CDR3 sequences; around 30% are singletons and the top ten take around 7.8%. TCR beta rearrangements were amplified from peripheral blood genomic DNA. Broader study findings: Loss of evenness, beyond lost richness, contributed to age-related TCR diversity decline in cancer patients.

In this sample, this clonotype turned up a few times. Antigen unknown. The V and J ends lost 2 bases and 6 bases respectively, with 10 bases between them. Germline loops: CDR1 SGHTA, CDR2 FQGNSA. There are 14 residues in the CDR3. The chain links TRBV7-2 to TRBJ1-4; weak D call: TRBD1 (5 bases). This TCR was sampled from a human donor with a solid tumor. The sequencing sample was made of blood. For the CDR3, the DNA is TGTGCCAGCAGCTTATATGCAGGGCATGAAAAACTGTTTTTT. Translated, it gives CASSLYAGHEKLFF.